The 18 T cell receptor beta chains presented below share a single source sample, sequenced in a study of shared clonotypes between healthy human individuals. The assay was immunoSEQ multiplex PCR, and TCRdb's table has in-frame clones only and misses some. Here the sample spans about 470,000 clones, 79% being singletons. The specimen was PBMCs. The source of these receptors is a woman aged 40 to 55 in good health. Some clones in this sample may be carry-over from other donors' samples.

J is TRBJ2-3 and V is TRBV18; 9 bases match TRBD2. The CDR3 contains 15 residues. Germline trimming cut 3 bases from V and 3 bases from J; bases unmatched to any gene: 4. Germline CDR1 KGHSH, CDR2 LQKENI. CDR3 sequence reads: CASSPPSGITDTQYF. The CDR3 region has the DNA TGTGCCAGCTCACCGCCTAGCGGGATAACAGATACGCAGTATTTT.

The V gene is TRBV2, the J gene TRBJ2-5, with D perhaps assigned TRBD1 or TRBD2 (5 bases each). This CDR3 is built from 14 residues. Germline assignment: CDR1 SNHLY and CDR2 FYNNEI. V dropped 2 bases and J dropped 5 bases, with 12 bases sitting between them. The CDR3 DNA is TGTGCCAGCAGTGAATTGAGGGGAAGGGAGACCCAGTACTTC. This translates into CASSELRGRETQYF.

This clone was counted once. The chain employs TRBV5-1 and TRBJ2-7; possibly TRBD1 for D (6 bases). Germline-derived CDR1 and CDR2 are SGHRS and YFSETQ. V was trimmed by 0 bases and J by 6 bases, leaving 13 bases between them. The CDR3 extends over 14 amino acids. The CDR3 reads CASSLGQALAEQYF. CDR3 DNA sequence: TGCGCCAGCAGCTTGGGACAGGCCCTGGCCGAGCAGTACTTC.

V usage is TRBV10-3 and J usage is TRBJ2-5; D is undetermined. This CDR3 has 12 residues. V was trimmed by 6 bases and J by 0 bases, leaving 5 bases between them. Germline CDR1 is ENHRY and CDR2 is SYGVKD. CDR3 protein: CAIRANQETQYF. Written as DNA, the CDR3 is TGTGCCATCAGGGCCAACCAAGAGACCCAGTACTTC.

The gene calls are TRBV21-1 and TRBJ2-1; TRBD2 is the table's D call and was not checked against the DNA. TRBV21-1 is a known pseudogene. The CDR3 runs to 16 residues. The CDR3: CASSKARTIVGYEQFF. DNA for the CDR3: TGTGCCAGCAGCAAAGCGAGGACTATAGTCGGTTATGAGCAGTTCTTC.

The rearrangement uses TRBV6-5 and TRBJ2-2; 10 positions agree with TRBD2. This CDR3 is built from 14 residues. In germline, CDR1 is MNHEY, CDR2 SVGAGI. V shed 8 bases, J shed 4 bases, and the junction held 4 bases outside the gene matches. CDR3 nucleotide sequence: TGTGCCAGCCAGACTAGCGGGTCCACCGGGGAGCTGTTTTTT. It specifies CASQTSGSTGELFF.

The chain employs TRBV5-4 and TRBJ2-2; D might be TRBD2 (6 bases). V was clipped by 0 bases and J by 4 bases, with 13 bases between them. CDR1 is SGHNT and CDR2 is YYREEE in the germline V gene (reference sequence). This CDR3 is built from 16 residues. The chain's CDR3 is CASSLEPSVGTGELFF. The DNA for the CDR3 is TGTGCCAGCAGCTTGGAACCTAGCGTCGGCACCGGGGAGCTGTTTTTT.

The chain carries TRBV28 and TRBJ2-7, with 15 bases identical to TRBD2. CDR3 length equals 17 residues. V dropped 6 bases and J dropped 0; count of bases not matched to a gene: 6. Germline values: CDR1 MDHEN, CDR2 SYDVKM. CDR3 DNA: TGTGCCAGCAGAGCCGGGACTAGCGGGAGGAGCTCCTACGAGCAGTACTTC. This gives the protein CASRAGTSGRSSYEQYF.

The chain's CDR3 is CASSRLAGVDEQYF. The CDR3 DNA sequence: TGTGCCAGCAGTCGGCTGGCAGGGGTAGACGAGCAGTACTTC. This chain links TRBV5-6 with TRBJ2-7; D is possibly TRBD1 (6 bases). This CDR3 region has 14 residues. Germline CDR1 reads SGHDT; CDR2 reads YYEEEE. Trimming took 5 bases from V and 5 from J, leaving 17 bases between them.

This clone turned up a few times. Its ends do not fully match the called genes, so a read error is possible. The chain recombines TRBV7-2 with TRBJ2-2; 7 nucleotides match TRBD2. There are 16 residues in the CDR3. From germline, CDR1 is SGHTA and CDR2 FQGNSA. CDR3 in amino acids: CASSSQILAKTGELFF. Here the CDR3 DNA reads TGTGCCAGCAGCTCACAGATACTAGCGAAGACCGGGGAGCTGTTTTTT. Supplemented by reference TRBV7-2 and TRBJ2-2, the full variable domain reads GAGVSQSPSNKVTEKGKDVELRCDPISGHTALYWYRQSLGQGLEFLIYFQGNSAPDKSGLPSDRFSAERTGGSVSTLTIQRTQQEDSAVYLCASSSQILAKTGELFFGEGSRLTVL.

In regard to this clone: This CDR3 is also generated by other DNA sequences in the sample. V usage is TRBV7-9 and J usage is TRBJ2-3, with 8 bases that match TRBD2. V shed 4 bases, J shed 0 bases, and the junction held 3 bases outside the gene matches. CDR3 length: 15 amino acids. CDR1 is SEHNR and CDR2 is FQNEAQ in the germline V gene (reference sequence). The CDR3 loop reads CASSSPSGSTDTQYF. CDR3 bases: TGTGCCAGCAGCTCACCTAGCGGGAGCACAGATACGCAGTATTTT. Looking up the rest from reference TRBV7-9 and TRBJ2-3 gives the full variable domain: DTGVSQNPRHKITKRGQNVTFRCDPISEHNRLYWYRQTLGQGPEFLTYFQNEAQLEKSRLLSDRFSAERPKGSFSTLEIQRTEQGDSAMYLCASSSPSGSTDTQYFGPGTRLTVL.

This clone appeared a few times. DNA for the CDR3: TGTGCCAGCAGCTTAGGGACTAGCGGGAGGTCTGAGCAGTTCTTC. Translating it yields CASSLGTSGRSEQFF. The V and J genes are TRBV7-8 and TRBJ2-1; 14 nucleotides match TRBD2. Trimming took 1 base from V and 9 from J; bases not matched to a gene: 2. CDR3 length: 15 amino acids. Germline V gene sequence: CDR1 SGHVS, CDR2 FQNEAQ.

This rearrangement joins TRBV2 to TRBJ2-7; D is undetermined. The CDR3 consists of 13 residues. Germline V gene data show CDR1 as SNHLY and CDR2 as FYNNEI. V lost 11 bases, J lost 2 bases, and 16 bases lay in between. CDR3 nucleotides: TGTGCCTCCCTGGGCCTAACCGCCTACGAGCAGTACTTC. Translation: CASLGLTAYEQYF.

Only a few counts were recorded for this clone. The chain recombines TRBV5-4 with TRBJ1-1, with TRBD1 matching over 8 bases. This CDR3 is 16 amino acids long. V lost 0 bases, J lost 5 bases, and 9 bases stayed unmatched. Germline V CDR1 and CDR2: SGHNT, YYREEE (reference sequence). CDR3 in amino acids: CASSLEGRGRGTEAFF. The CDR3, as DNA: TGTGCCAGCAGCTTGGAGGGCAGGGGGCGAGGGACTGAAGCTTTCTTT.

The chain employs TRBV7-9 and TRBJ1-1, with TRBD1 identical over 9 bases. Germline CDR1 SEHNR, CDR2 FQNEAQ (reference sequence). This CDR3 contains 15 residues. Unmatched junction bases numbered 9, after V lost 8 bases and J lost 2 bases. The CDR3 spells CASGGPGQGNTEAFF. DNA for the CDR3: TGTGCCAGCGGGGGCCCGGGACAGGGTAACACTGAAGCTTTCTTT.

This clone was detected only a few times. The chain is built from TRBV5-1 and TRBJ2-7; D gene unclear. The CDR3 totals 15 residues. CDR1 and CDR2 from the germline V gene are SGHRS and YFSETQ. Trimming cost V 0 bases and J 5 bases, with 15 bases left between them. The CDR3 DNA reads TGCGCCAGCAGCTTGGGGCCCGGCCACTTGGACGAGCAGTACTTC. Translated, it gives CASSLGPGHLDEQYF.

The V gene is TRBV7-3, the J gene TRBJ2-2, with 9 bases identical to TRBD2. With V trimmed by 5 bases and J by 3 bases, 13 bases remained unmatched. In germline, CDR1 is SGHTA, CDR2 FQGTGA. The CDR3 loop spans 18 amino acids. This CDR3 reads CASSPYEAGGPYTGELFF. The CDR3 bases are TGTGCCAGCAGCCCCTATGAGGCGGGAGGGCCGTACACCGGGGAGCTGTTTTTT.

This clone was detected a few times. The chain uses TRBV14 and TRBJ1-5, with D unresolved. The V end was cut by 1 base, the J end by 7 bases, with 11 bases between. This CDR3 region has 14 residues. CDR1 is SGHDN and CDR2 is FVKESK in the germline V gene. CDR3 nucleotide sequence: TGTGCCAGCAGCCAAGGAGGTTTCGGCCAGCCCCAGCATTTT. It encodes CASSQGGFGQPQHF.